This record covers a single T cell receptor beta chain. It has no known antigen specificity. Within one base of it there is no much larger clone, and no base qualities were kept. Explained via the paper, the treatment or condition label denotes: oral pan-JAK inhibitor, 5-10 mg twice daily. Lesional scalp punch biopsies and peripheral blood were obtained from alopecia areata patients. After PBMCs were isolated by density centrifugation and stained for CD3, CD4 and CD8, a FACSAria was used to sort CD4+ and CD8+ T cells. The data belong to a study of CD8+ T cells in alopecia areata (dated by TCRdb to between 2018 and 2020). Describing the broader study: Treated patients were enrolled in an open-label pilot trial of oral tofacitinib, 5 to 10 mg twice daily, for moderate-to-severe alopecia areata. Scalp tissue and sorted CD4+ and CD8+ peripheral blood T cells from patchy and totalis/universalis alopecia areata patients and from healthy controls were covered by human TCRbeta sequencing. Tofacitinib was given for 6 to 18 months, followed by 6 months of follow-up off drug to assess delayed response and recurrence. High-throughput TCRbeta sequencing was used to examine T cell clonal expansion in alopecia areata in both the C3H/HeJ mouse model and human patients. For the treated patients, the SALT score, which quantifies what percentage of scalp surface area is affected, served as the measure of disease severity. TCRbeta CDR3 regions were amplified by immunoSEQ multiplex PCR with 35 Vbeta forward and 13 Jbeta reverse primers. Clonality in the scalp was compared among normal scalp (n=4), patchy alopecia areata scalp (n=8), and alopecia totalis/universalis scalp (n=8). Biopsies were taken from tofacitinib-treated patients at baseline and again at 4 and 24 weeks into treatment, and several of those patients also had a later scalp biopsy. The RNA source kit depended on sample type: the PAXgene miRNA kit for fixed scalp, the miRNeasy kit for PBMCs, and the RNeasy kit for mouse skin.

The CDR3 runs 14 amino acids, cysteine and phenylalanine included. The retained sequence is limited to the CDR3, 42 bases, with the frame set at the first base. A distance of 13 bases separates the germline ends of V and J, which lose 4 bases and 3 bases respectively. CDR1 and CDR2 (MNHNY, SVGAGI) derive from the germline V gene (reference sequence). Study-wide findings and limitations: Many expanded lesional clones were found to persist in scalp and blood during tofacitinib treatment, and relapse after treatment cessation may be partly explained by this persistence. TCR sequences shared between patients were less clear than in mice, possibly partly because of HLA diversity in the patient population. Because the treated cohort was small and had only one nonresponder, larger studies are needed to examine links between baseline CD8+ expansion and response. Resident alphabeta T cells in normal human skin are also sequenced, complicating scalp TCR repertoire analysis, unlike mouse skin dominated by gammadelta T cells. Lesional scalp, especially in alopecia totalis/universalis, showed higher clonality and more expanded CD8+ clones than normal scalp, suggesting antigenic drive. Scalp clonality and the number of expanded CD8+ clones among the top 100 scalp clones were significantly decreased by tofacitinib.

Libraries were built with the immunoSEQ multiplex PCR assay. To provide template for TCR sequencing, every sample had RNA extracted and reverse transcribed into cDNA. First-strand cDNA was synthesized using SuperScript III with a 2:1 mix of oligo-dT and random hexamers. A synthetic immune receptor repertoire was used to measure amplification bias, and any remaining bias was corrected computationally. Per the original workflow: Raw reads were preprocessed for error removal, and CDR3 was defined according to IMGT conventions as running from the conserved cysteine to phenylalanine. Clonality was computed by normalizing Shannon entropy by log2 of the number of productive unique TCRs and subtracting the result from 1. CD4 or CD8 identity of scalp clones was inferred by cross-referencing scalp TCRbeta sequences with sorted blood CD4 and CD8 repertoires. What TCRdb holds here is the immuneACCESS table cut down to in-frame rearrangements. Part of the clones is not present; checked against another copy, under half of the missing clones reflect an unresolved V gene, and the others are unexplained. V and J calls and clone size come straight from that table; D and trimming were deduced from the DNA. This sample comprises approximately 210,000 clones, 40% to 45% of them detected only once. Around 3% of the sample lies in the top ten.

The clonotype comes from a human donor with alopecia areata. The material was CD4+ T cells sorted from blood, obtained at roughly week 38, from a patient treated with tofacitinib. Rearrangement joined TRBV6-6 to TRBJ2-7; a tentative D call is TRBD2 (6 bases match). The CDR3 protein is CASSSVGRDYEQYF. The sequence in DNA is TGTGCCAGCAGTTCGGTCGGGAGAGACTACGAGCAGTACTTC.